These T cell receptor beta chains were read from a single sample in a study of neurological immune-mediated disorders. One entry per CDR3 protein results from TCRdb running MiXCR on the 5' RACE reads. The table lists 70,000 to 75,000 distinct CDR3 sequences, about 13% of them singletons. Source material: PBMCs. Source of these receptors: a female donor with HTLV-1-associated myelopathy (HAM/TSP). Each CDR3 is given without its conserved first and last residue. Fields, in order: clone size, V gene, CDR3 protein. Only part of the rows carry a size: once, few, many, or a class if the clone is expanded.

abundance: .
v_gene: TRBV20-1
CDR3aa: SFSRPGVKTQETQY

abundance: many
v_gene: TRBV5-5
CDR3aa: ASSLRELEDTQY

abundance: many
v_gene: TRBV10-3
CDR3aa: AISEVRGVYNEQF

abundance: many
v_gene: TRBV27
CDR3aa: ASSPPHSYEQY

abundance: many
v_gene: TRBV12-3/TRBV12-4
CDR3aa: ASSSAGGFTGELF

abundance: many
v_gene: TRBV7-9
CDR3aa: ASSVNSPLH

abundance: many
v_gene: TRBV6-5
CDR3aa: ASNPGQAGNTIY

abundance: few
v_gene: TRBV7-3
CDR3aa: ASSTQAGTEYEQY

abundance: many
v_gene: TRBV5-1
CDR3aa: ASSIGTSGQETQY

abundance: .
v_gene: TRBV15
CDR3aa: ATSRDLGGVQF

abundance: .
v_gene: TRBV6-2/TRBV6-3
CDR3aa: ASSYRQHTEAF

abundance: .
v_gene: TRBV12-3/TRBV12-4
CDR3aa: ASSRVIGRGDPDTQY

abundance: .
v_gene: TRBV6-5
CDR3aa: ASSPGLADISTDTQY

abundance: many
v_gene: TRBV15
CDR3aa: ATRRGDQPQH

abundance: many
v_gene: TRBV5-1
CDR3aa: ASSWGQGYQETQY

abundance: many
v_gene: TRBV7-2
CDR3aa: ASSFGQGSYEQY

abundance: many
v_gene: TRBV7-8
CDR3aa: ASSFPRGAAEGQY

abundance: few
v_gene: TRBV18
CDR3aa: ASSPDNNYGYT

abundance: many
v_gene: TRBV20-1
CDR3aa: SARVQGGETQY

abundance: many
v_gene: TRBV3-1
CDR3aa: ASSQGSSRHYEQY

abundance: many
v_gene: TRBV5-1
CDR3aa: ASSRSGGLGETQY

abundance: many
v_gene: TRBV20-1
CDR3aa: SASALSTGELF

abundance: many
v_gene: TRBV5-1
CDR3aa: ASSLGGTSDTDTQY

abundance: .
v_gene: TRBV5-1
CDR3aa: ASSLGVGANVLT

abundance: many
v_gene: TRBV7-2
CDR3aa: ASSFGTLRTDTQY

abundance: many
v_gene: TRBV7-3
CDR3aa: ASSSEGSSYNEQF

abundance: many
v_gene: TRBV29-1
CDR3aa: SVEVQATYNEQF

abundance: many
v_gene: TRBV27
CDR3aa: ASSEPGQGQETQY

abundance: many
v_gene: TRBV28
CDR3aa: ASSLWEGRNQPQH